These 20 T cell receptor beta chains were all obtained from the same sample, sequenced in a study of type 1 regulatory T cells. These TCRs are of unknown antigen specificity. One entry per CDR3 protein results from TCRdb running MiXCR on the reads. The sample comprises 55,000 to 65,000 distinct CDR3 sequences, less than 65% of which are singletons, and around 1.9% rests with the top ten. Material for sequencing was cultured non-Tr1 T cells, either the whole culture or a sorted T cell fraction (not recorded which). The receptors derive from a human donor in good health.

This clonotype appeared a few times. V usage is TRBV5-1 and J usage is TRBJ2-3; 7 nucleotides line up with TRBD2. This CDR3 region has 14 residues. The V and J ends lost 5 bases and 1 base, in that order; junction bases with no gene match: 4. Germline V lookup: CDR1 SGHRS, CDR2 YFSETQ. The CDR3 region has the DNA TGCGCCAGCAGTAAGCGGGATGGCACAGATACGCAGTATTTT. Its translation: CASSKRDGTDTQYF.

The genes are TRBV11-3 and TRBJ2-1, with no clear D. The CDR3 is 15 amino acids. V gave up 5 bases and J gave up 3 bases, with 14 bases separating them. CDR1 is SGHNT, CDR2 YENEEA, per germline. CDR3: CASSRTEPSYNEQFF. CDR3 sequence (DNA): TGTGCCAGCAGCCGCACGGAGCCCAGCTACAATGAGCAGTTCTTC.

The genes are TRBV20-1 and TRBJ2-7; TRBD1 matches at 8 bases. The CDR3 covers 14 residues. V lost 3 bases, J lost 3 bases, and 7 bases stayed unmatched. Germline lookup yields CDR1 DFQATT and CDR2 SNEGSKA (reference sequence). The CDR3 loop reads CSASSGTGHYEQYF. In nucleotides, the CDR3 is TGCAGTGCTAGCTCCGGGACAGGACACTACGAGCAGTACTTC.

For the CDR3, the DNA is TGTGCCAGCAGTCCCCGAGATGCTAACTATGGCTACACCTTC. This translates into CASSPRDANYGYTF. The V call is TRBV27, the J call TRBJ1-2; D gene uncertain. The CDR3 consists of 14 residues. V gave up 5 bases and J gave up 0 bases, with 10 bases separating them. Germline-derived CDR1 and CDR2 are MNHEY and SMNVEV (reference sequence).

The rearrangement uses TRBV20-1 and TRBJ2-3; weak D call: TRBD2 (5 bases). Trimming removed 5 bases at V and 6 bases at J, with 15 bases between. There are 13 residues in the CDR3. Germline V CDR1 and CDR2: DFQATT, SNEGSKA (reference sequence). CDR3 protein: CSAEDPRGDTQYF. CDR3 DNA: TGCAGTGCTGAGGACCCTCGCGGGGATACGCAGTATTTT.

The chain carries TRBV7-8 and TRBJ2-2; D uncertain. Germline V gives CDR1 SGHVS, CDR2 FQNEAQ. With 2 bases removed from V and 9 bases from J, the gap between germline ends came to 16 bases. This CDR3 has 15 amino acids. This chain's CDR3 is CASSLIPPGPRELFF. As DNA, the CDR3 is TGTGCCAGCAGCTTAATACCCCCTGGCCCCCGGGAGCTGTTTTTT.

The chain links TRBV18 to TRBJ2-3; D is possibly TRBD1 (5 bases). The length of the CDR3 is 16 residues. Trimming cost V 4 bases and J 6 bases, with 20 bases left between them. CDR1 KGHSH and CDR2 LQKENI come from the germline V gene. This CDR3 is CASSLTAQGSSDTQYF. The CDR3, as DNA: TGTGCCAGCTCACTAACCGCGCAGGGATCGTCGGATACGCAGTATTTT.

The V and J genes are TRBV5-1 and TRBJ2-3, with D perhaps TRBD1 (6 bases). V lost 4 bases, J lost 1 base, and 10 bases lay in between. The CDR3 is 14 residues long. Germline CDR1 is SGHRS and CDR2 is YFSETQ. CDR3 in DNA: TGCGCCAGCAGCCCCCGACAGGGCACAGATACGCAGTATTTT. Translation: CASSPRQGTDTQYF.

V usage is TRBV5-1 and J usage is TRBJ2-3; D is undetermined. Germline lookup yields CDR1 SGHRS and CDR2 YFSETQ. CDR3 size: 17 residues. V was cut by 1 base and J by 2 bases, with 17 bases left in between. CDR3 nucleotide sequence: TGCGCCAGCAGCTTGTACGTAGCCCGTACCGACACAGATACGCAGTATTTT. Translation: CASSLYVARTDTDTQYF.

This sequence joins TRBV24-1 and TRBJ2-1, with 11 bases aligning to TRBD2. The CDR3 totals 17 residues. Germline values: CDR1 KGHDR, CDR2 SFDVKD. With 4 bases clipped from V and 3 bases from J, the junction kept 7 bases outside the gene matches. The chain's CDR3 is CATSEHASGRIYNEQFF. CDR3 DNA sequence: TGTGCCACCAGTGAGCACGCTAGCGGGAGGATCTACAATGAGCAGTTCTTC.

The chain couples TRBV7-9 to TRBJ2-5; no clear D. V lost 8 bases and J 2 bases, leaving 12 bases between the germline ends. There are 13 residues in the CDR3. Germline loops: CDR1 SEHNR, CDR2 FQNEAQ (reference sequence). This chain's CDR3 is CASCEDVQETQYF. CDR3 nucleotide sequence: TGTGCCAGCTGTGAGGACGTACAAGAGACCCAGTACTTC.

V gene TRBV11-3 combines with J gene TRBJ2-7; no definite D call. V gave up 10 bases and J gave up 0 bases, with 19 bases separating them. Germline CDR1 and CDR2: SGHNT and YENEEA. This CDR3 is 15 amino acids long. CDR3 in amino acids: CAITQSRVSSYEQYF. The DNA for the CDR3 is TGTGCCATCACGCAGTCCCGGGTGAGCTCCTACGAGCAGTACTTC.

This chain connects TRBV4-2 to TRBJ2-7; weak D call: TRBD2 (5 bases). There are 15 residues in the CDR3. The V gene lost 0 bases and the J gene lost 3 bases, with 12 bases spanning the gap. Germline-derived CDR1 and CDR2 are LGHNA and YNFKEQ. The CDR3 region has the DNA TGTGCCAGCAGCCAAGATTACGGGAACCACTACGAGCAGTACTTC. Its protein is CASSQDYGNHYEQYF.

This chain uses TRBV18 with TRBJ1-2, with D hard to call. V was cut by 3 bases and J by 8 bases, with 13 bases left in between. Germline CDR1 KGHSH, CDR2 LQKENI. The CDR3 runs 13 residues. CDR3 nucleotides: TGTGCCAGCTCACCCCAGTCCCTTTGGGGCTACACCTTC. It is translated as CASSPQSLWGYTF.

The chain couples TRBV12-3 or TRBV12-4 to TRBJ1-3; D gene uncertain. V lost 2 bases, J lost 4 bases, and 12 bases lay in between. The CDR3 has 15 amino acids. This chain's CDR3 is CASSLSGFIGNTIYF. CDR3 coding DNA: TGTGCCAGCAGTTTATCTGGTTTTATCGGAAACACCATATATTTT.

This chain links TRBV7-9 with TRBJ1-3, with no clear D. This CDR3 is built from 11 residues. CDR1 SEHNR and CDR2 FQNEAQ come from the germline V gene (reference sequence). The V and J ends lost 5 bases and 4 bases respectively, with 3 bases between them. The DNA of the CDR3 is TGTGCCAGCAGCGCAGGAAACACCATATATTTT. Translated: CASSAGNTIYF.

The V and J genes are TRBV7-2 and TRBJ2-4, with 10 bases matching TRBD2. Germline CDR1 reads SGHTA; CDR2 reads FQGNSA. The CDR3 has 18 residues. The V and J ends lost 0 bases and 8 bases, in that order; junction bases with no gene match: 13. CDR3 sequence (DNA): TGTGCCAGCAGCTTAGCCCTAGCGGGAGCGACCTGGGGTGACATTCAGTACTTC. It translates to CASSLALAGATWGDIQYF.

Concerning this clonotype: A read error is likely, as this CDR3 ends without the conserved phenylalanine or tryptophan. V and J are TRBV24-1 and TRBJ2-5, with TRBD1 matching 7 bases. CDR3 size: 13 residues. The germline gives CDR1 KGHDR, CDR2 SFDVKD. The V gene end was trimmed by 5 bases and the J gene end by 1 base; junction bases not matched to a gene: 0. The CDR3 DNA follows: TGTGCCACCAGTGGGGACAGCCAAGAGACCCAGTACTCC. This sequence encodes CATSGDSQETQYS.

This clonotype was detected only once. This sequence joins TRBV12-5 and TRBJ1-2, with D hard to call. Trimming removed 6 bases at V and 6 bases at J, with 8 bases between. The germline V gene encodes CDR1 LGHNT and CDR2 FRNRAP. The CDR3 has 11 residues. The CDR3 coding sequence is TGTGCTAGTGGACGGGTAAATGGCTACACCTTC. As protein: CASGRVNGYTF.

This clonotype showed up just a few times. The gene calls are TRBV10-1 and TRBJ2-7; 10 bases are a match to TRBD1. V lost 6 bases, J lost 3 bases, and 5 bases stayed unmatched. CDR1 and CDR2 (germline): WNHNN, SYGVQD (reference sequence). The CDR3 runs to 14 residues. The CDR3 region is CASSFGTGVYEQYF. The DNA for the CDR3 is TGCGCCAGCAGCTTCGGGACAGGGGTCTACGAGCAGTACTTC.